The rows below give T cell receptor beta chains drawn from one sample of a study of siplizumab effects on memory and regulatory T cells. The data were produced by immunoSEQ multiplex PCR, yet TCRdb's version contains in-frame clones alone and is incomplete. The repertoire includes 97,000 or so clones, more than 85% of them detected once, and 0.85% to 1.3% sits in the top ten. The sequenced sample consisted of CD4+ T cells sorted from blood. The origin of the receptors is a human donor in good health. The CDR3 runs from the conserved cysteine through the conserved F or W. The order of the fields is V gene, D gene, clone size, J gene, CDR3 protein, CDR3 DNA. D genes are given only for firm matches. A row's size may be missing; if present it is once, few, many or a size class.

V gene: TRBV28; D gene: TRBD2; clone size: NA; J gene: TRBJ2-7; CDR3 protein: CASSPRKAGVLAYEQYF; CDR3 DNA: TGTGCCAGCAGTCCTCGGAAAGCGGGAGTTTTAGCCTACGAGCAGTACTTC
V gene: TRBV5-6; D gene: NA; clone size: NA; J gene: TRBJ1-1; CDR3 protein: CASSLSPGNTEAFF; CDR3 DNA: TGTGCCAGCAGCTTGTCGCCCGGGAACACTGAAGCTTTCTTT
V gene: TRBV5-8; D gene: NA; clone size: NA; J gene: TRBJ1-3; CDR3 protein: CASSLEGFSGNTIYF; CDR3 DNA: TGTGCCAGCAGCTTGGAGGGTTTTTCTGGAAACACCATATATTTT
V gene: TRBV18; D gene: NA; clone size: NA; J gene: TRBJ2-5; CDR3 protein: CASSRTTAGETQYF; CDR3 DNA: TGTGCCAGCTCACGGACTACCGCTGGGGAGACCCAGTACTTC
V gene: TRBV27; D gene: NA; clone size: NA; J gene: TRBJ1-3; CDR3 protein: CASSFSPRNGNTIYF; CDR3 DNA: TGTGCCAGCAGTTTTTCCCCGCGGAATGGGAACACCATATATTTT
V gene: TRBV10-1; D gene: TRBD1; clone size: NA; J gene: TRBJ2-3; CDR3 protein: CASIHRQGVSKDTQYF; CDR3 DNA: TGCGCCAGCATTCACAGACAGGGAGTAAGTAAAGATACGCAGTATTTT
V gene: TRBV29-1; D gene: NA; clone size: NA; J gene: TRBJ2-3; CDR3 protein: CSGSGAWSTDTQYF; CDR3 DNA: TGCAGCGGGTCAGGGGCTTGGAGCACAGATACGCAGTATTTT
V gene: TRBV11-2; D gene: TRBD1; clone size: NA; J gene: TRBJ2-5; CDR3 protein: CASSLRTGDGETQYF; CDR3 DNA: TGTGCCAGCAGCTTGAGGACAGGGGACGGTGAGACCCAGTACTTC
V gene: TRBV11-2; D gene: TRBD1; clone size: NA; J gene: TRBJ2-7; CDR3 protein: CASRRGTGWENEQYF; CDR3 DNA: TGTGCCAGCAGACGGGGGACAGGGTGGGAGAACGAGCAGTACTTC
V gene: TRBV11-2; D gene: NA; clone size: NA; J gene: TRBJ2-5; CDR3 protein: CASSYPQETQYF; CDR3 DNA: TGTGCCAGCAGCTACCCCCAAGAGACCCAGTACTTC
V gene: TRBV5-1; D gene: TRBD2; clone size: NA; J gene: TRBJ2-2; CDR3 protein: CASQTSGTGELFF; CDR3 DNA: TGCGCCAGCCAAACTAGCGGCACCGGGGAGCTGTTTTTT
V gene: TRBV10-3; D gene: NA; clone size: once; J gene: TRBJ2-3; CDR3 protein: CAITANRDSTDTQYF; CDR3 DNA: TGTGCCATCACCGCTAACCGGGACAGCACAGATACGCAGTATTTT